These 3 T cell receptor beta chains were all obtained from the same sample, sequenced in a study of metastatic and nonmetastatic thyroid tumors. Among the patients, none had received any treatment before thyroid surgery. TCRdb called clones again from the PCR reads with MiXCR. The data show about 35,000 clones, with over 15% seen just once and 9.5% to 15% held by the top ten. Sequenced sample: blood. These receptors were collected from a male donor with papillary thyroid cancer or a benign thyroid nodule (not recorded which). Some clones in this sample may be carry-over from other donors' samples.

This clone was observed at least ten times. The rearrangement links TRBV5-4 to TRBJ2-7; 9 bases fit TRBD2. The length of the CDR3 is 16 residues. Germline-derived CDR1 and CDR2 are SGHNT and YYREEE (reference sequence). The V and J ends lost 4 bases and 2 bases, in that order; junction bases with no gene match: 10. In nucleotides, the CDR3 is TGTGCCAGCAGCCCCCCTCCCGCGGGAGGGCCCTACGAGCAGTACTTC. Protein product: CASSPPPAGGPYEQYF. Based on the CDR3 plus reference TRBV5-4 and TRBJ2-7, the full variable domain is ETGVTQSPTHLIKTRGQQVTLRCSSQSGHNTVSWYQQALGQGPQFIFQYYREEENGRGNFPPRFSGLQFPNYSSELNVNALELDDSALYLCASSPPPAGGPYEQYFGPGTRLTVT.

This chain connects TRBV20-1 to TRBJ1-1; no definite D call. The germline CDR1 and CDR2 sequences are DFQATT and SNEGSKA (reference sequence). The CDR3 extends over 14 amino acids. V lost 6 bases, J lost 4 bases, and 18 bases lay in between. The CDR3 sequence: CSAAPYGPGTEAFF. The CDR3 DNA is TGCAGTGCGGCTCCTTACGGGCCGGGCACTGAAGCTTTCTTT.

This clone was detected only a few times. This chain links TRBV28 with TRBJ2-3; possible D gene TRBD2, 7 bases. The CDR3 loop spans 17 amino acids. Germline-derived CDR1 and CDR2 are MDHEN and SYDVKM. Trimming pared 3 bases from V and 6 bases from J, leaving 22 bases between. The CDR3 loop reads CASSFGAGARESDTQYF. The DNA for the CDR3 is TGTGCCAGCAGTTTCGGTGCGGGGGCGAGGGAATCCGATACGCAGTATTTT. Full variable domain (outside the CDR3, taken from reference TRBV28 and TRBJ2-3): DVKVTQSSRYLVKRTGEKVFLECVQDMDHENMFWYRQDPGLGLRLIYFSYDVKMKEKGDIPEGYSVSREKKERFSLILESASTNQTSMYLCASSFGAGARESDTQYFGPGTRLTVL.